These 2 T cell receptor beta chains originate from one sample sequenced in a study of tumor-infiltrating lymphocytes in primary liver carcinoma. Extraction also yielded germline DNA, while blood RNA was obtained from unsorted whole blood. The input was approximately 500 ng total RNA; TCR beta cDNA was made from it with a constant-region primer. Generation of the TCR beta libraries relied on three nested multiplex PCR rounds using slightly modified ARM-PCR. The first two PCR rounds used TRBV1-TRBV30 primers with a Cbeta primer, around 10 cycles each. TCRdb reprocessed the multiplex PCR reads with MiXCR, giving one entry per CDR3 protein. The repertoire holds 320,000 or so distinct CDR3 sequences, with less than 75% as singletons. Sequenced sample: peripheral blood. These receptors came from a man aged 40-50 years with primary liver carcinoma and hepatitis B virus infection.

Notes on this clonotype: At one boundary the junction diverges from the germline segment, which might be a read error. The CDR3 DNA sequence: TGCAGCGGACTGGTTAGCACCTACAATAAGCAGTTCTTC. It is translated as CSGLVSTYNKQFF. The V call is TRBV29-1, the J call TRBJ2-1; D is uncertain. In germline, CDR1 is SQVTM, CDR2 ANQGSEA. The CDR3 totals 13 residues.

Points on this clonotype: A much larger clone differs by one base, so this may be a read error. This chain joins TRBV12-3 or TRBV12-4 and TRBJ2-7; tentative D call: TRBD2 (6 bases). The CDR3 covers 14 residues. In DNA, the CDR3 is TGTGACAGCAGTTTTGGGGGGATGGGACTCGAGCAGTACTTC. The encoded protein is CDSSFGGMGLEQYF.